This TCR beta chain was recovered during a study of OX40 agonist ivuxolimab in advanced cancers. General notes on the study: The costimulatory receptor OX40 (CD134) was targeted by ivuxolimab, a fully human IgG2 agonistic monoclonal antibody. Peripheral TCRbeta sequencing was intended to test whether TCR sequence diversity was altered and clonal T-cell expansion was caused by ivuxolimab. Intravenous ivuxolimab was administered to patients every 2 weeks at six dose levels: 0.01, 0.1, 0.3, 1.5, 3 and 10 mg/kg. Patients were allowed to have had prior anti-PD-1, anti-PD-L1 or anti-CTLA-4 therapy, and roughly 40% of the dose-escalation patients had previously received checkpoint inhibitors. Among the approximately 50 dose-escalation patients, around 19 had hepatocellular carcinoma, approximately 15 melanoma, 9 renal cell carcinoma and 9 head and neck cancer. The paper reports the monotherapy dose-escalation portion (N of about 50 patients) of the phase I ivuxolimab trial. Partial responses occurred in three dose-escalation patients, of whom one had hepatocellular carcinoma and two had cutaneous melanoma. A male proportion of nearly 85% and a mean age of approximately 61 years, ranging from about 20 to 80, were recorded for the dose-escalation cohort.

Patients with autoimmune disease history or receiving systemic immunosuppression were excluded from the trial. Peripheral blood for TCR sequencing was collected from all dose cohorts at baseline, on cycle 4 day 1, and on cycle 7 day 1. The samples were taken from a phase I, first-in-human, multicenter, open-label dose-escalation trial of ivuxolimab. Adults with locally advanced or metastatic melanoma, renal cell carcinoma, hepatocellular carcinoma or head and neck squamous cell carcinoma were enrolled in the trial. CD4+ and CD8+ T cells were sorted separately from peripheral blood before TCR sequencing. Per the germline V gene (reference sequence), LNHDA is the CDR1 and SQIVND is the CDR2. Trimming takes 6 bases off V and 9 bases off J; junction bases not matched to a gene: 7. Including cysteine and phenylalanine, the CDR3 has 14 amino acids. The CDR3 DNA has 42 bases and is translated from base 1.

Genomic DNA was isolated from the sorted cells so that the TCRbeta CDR3 region could be sequenced. The immunoSEQ Assay was used to sequence the TCRbeta CDR3 regions. TCRdb re-hosts the immuneACCESS table, in-frame sequences only. Its copies lack some clones; in the studies checked, an unresolved V gene accounts for under half of them, and the cause for the rest is not known. This sample holds tens of thousands of clones; 81% were observed only once. The ten largest clones represent roughly 4.6% of the sample. What the study reported, not specific to this receptor: Low levels of normalized T-cell clonal expansion were also shown by some nonresponding patients. Partial responders in the 0.1-3.0 mg/kg groups had among the lowest normalized peripheral clonal expansion, especially among CD8+ T cells. The antigen specificity of the peripheral T cells that underwent clonal expansion was not determined. After ivuxolimab, more expanded clones were found on average in CD8+ T cells than in CD4+ T cells. At doses of 0.1 to 3.0 mg/kg, clonal expansion of both CD4+ and CD8+ blood T cells was observed from baseline to week 6.

Notes on this clone: Its cognate antigen has yet to be identified. Base quality data are lacking; no much larger clone is found one base away.

The sequence joins TRBV19 to TRBJ2-7; the junction holds 14 bases that match TRBD2. The sequence was collected from an adult with an advanced solid tumor such as melanoma, head and neck, liver or kidney cancer. Sequencing used CD4+ or CD8+ T cells sorted from blood, obtained in a trial of the OX40 agonist ivuxolimab. DNA sequence: TGTGCCAGTAGCGAGGGACTAGCGGGAGTCGGGCAGTACTTC. It is translated as CASSEGLAGVGQYF.